Listed here are 24 T cell receptor beta chains from one sample, sequenced in a study of regulatory T cells in long-lasting Graves disease. The time point here: newly diagnosed GD, antithyroid drugs for less than 3 months. There was RNA extracted from PBMCs, and the TCR library was made from it. Construction of the TCR beta libraries employed iRepertoire HTBI primers in conjunction with Arm-PCR of CDR3 regions. TCRdb reanalysed the multiplex PCR reads using MiXCR and keeps one entry per CDR3 protein. The sample lists some 220,000 distinct CDR3 sequences; roughly 19% were seen once. This sample was also put to use in a study of T cells in Graves' hyperthyroidism and ophthalmopathy.

The starting material was peripheral blood mononuclear cells (PBMCs), obtained at new diagnosis, from a patient treated with antithyroid drugs. The receptors originated from a woman aged 25 to 45 with Graves disease.

This clonotype was detected ten times or more. V gene TRBV7-9 combines with J gene TRBJ2-7; either TRBD1 or TRBD2 may supply D (7 bases each). The CDR3 extends over 16 amino acids. V lost 5 bases, J lost 6 bases, and 23 bases lay in between. CDR1 and CDR2 (germline): SEHNR, FQNEAQ (reference sequence). CDR3 loop: CASSPAGGGRRREQYF. CDR3 DNA sequence: TGTGCCAGCAGCCCCGCAGGGGGAGGGCGGCGTCGCGAGCAGTACTTC.

This clonotype came up many times. The chain employs TRBV24-1 and TRBJ2-3; 7 bases are shared with TRBD2. CDR1 and CDR2 from the germline V gene are KGHDR and SFDVKD. This CDR3 is 16 amino acids long. V gave up 4 bases and J gave up 0 bases; unmatched junction bases: 6. CDR3 loop: CATSDRLSGSTDTQYF. CDR3 DNA sequence: TGTGCCACCAGTGACCGACTTAGCGGGAGCACAGATACGCAGTATTTT.

This CDR3 is CASRARVWDTEAFF. As DNA, the CDR3 is TGCGCCAGCCGCGCCCGGGTCTGGGACACTGAAGCTTTCTTT. V gene TRBV10-1 combines with J gene TRBJ1-1; D not resolved. Germline V gene lookup returns CDR1 WNHNN and CDR2 SYGVQD (reference sequence). The germline V and J ends were trimmed by 8 bases and 3 bases, with 16 bases remaining between them. This CDR3 has 14 amino acids.

V is TRBV6-1 and J is TRBJ2-3, with D perhaps TRBD1 (6 bases). Germline CDR1 and CDR2: MNHNS and SASEGT. CDR3 length equals 16 residues. Trimming stripped 3 bases from V and 4 bases from J, with 17 bases between. The CDR3 DNA reads as TGTGCCAGCAGTGATATCAGGGGACATGTCGCAGATACGCAGTATTTT. Translation: CASSDIRGHVADTQYF.

The table lists this clonotype with a few counts. The rearrangement uses TRBV6-1 and TRBJ1-2; 7 bases match TRBD1. This CDR3 comprises 14 residues. Germline V gives CDR1 MNHNS, CDR2 SASEGT. J was trimmed by 4 bases and V by 5 bases; bases with no gene match: 7. In DNA form, the CDR3 reads TGTGCCAGCAGTCAGACAGGGCTTCGCTATGGCTACACCTTC. Its translation is CASSQTGLRYGYTF.

The rearrangement links TRBV11-2 to TRBJ2-7; 8 bases agree with TRBD1. CDR3 length: 13 residues. Germline lookup yields CDR1 SGHAT and CDR2 FQNNGV. V lost 6 bases to trimming and J lost 7 bases; unmatched junction nucleotides: 8. CDR3 sequence: CASRIGQGIEQYF. Here the CDR3 DNA reads TGTGCCAGCAGGATCGGACAGGGTATTGAGCAGTACTTC.

This clonotype came up many times. This chain joins TRBV6-1 and TRBJ1-5; D is uncertain. The germline V gene encodes CDR1 MNHNS and CDR2 SASEGT. V lost 7 bases and J lost 9, with 13 bases in between. This CDR3 has 12 amino acids. The CDR3 DNA sequence: TGTGCCAGCACGGGATCCCACTGGCCCCAGCATTTT. Its translation: CASTGSHWPQHF.

This clonotype was detected ten times or more. This chain uses TRBV7-9 with TRBJ2-6, with D tentatively TRBD2 (5 bases). Per the germline V gene, CDR1 is SEHNR and CDR2 is FQNEAQ (reference sequence). The V end was cut by 1 base, the J end by 1 base, with 17 bases between. This CDR3 has 19 residues. CDR3 loop: CASSLVGLTTASGANVLTF. CDR3 DNA sequence: TGTGCCAGCAGCTTAGTCGGTTTGACTACCGCGTCTGGGGCCAACGTCCTGACTTTC.

The V and J genes are TRBV27 and TRBJ2-1, with D perhaps TRBD1 (5 bases). The CDR3 has 17 residues. Germline lookup yields CDR1 MNHEY and CDR2 SMNVEV (reference sequence). V lost 6 bases and J 3 bases, leaving 21 bases between the germline ends. The CDR3 reads CASRRRTTNLRYNEQFF. The CDR3 DNA sequence: TGTGCCAGCAGGCGCCGGACAACCAACCTACGCTACAATGAGCAGTTCTTC.

V is TRBV28 and J is TRBJ2-5, with D possibly TRBD2 on 6 matching bases. CDR3 size: 16 residues. Trimming cost V 4 bases and J 2 bases, with 17 bases left between them. Germline CDR1 and CDR2: MDHEN and SYDVKM. The chain's CDR3 is CASSSRLGPKQETQYF. DNA for the CDR3: TGTGCCAGCAGTTCCCGACTAGGACCAAAACAAGAGACCCAGTACTTC.

Many counts were recorded for this clonotype. The V and J genes are TRBV29-1 and TRBJ1-4; no definite D call. Germline assignment: CDR1 SQVTM and CDR2 ANQGSEA. The CDR3 has 13 amino acids. The V end was cut by 4 bases, the J end by 4 bases, with 10 bases between. CDR3 in amino acids: CSVVMDLNEKLFF. The CDR3 nucleotides read TGCAGCGTTGTAATGGACCTTAATGAAAAACTGTTTTTT. The entire variable domain, with the rest obtained from reference TRBV29-1 and TRBJ1-4, is as follows: SAVISQKPSRDICQRGTSLTIQCQVDSQVTMMFWYRQQPGQSLTLIATANQGSEATYESGFVIDKFPISRPNLTFSTLTVSNMSPEDSSIYLCSVVMDLNEKLFFGSGTQLSVL.

This clonotype was found many times. This CDR3 is CASSYSYPGVPGNTIYF. The CDR3, as DNA: TGTGCCAGCAGTTACTCCTACCCGGGGGTACCTGGAAACACCATATATTTT. V and J are TRBV6-5 and TRBJ1-3; D may be TRBD1 (5 bases). Trimming shortened V by 0 bases and J by 2 bases, and 14 bases separated the two germline ends. The CDR3 consists of 17 residues. Germline V gene lookup returns CDR1 MNHEY and CDR2 SVGAGI.

The chain's CDR3 is CAWRKTGNTIYF. CDR3 nucleotides: TGTGCCTGGAGGAAGACTGGAAACACCATATATTTT. The chain carries TRBV30 and TRBJ1-3; no definite D call. Trimming cost V 3 bases and J 2 bases, with 5 bases left between them. Germline loops: CDR1 GTSNPN, CDR2 SVGIG (reference sequence). CDR3 length equals 12 residues.

This clonotype was seen at least ten times. The chain carries TRBV5-4 and TRBJ1-1; 9 nucleotides line up with TRBD1. Looked up from germline, CDR1 is SGHNT and CDR2 is YYREEE (reference sequence). The V gene end was trimmed by 0 bases and the J gene end by 6 bases; junction bases not matched to a gene: 3. CDR3 length: 14 amino acids. CDR3 in amino acids: CASSLEQGAAEAFF. CDR3 DNA: TGTGCCAGCAGCTTGGAACAGGGGGCCGCTGAAGCTTTCTTT. Looking up the rest from reference TRBV5-4 and TRBJ1-1 gives the full variable domain: ETGVTQSPTHLIKTRGQQVTLRCSSQSGHNTVSWYQQALGQGPQFIFQYYREEENGRGNFPPRFSGLQFPNYSSELNVNALELDDSALYLCASSLEQGAAEAFFGQGTRLTVV.

This clonotype was recorded at least ten times. The rearrangement joins TRBV7-8 to TRBJ2-7, with D maybe TRBD1 (5 bases). Trimming took off 6 bases at V and 5 bases at J, with 17 bases between the two ends. In germline, CDR1 is SGHVS, CDR2 FQNEAQ. CDR3 length equals 14 residues. Here the CDR3 reads CASSRTGDSHEQYF. DNA for the CDR3: TGTGCCAGCAGTCGAACCGGTGACAGTCACGAGCAGTACTTC.

This clonotype was seen at least ten times. The rearrangement joins TRBV30 to TRBJ2-3; D remains unclear. The length of the CDR3 is 11 residues. V was pared by 0 bases and J by 6 bases, with 4 bases between. Germline CDR1 is GTSNPN and CDR2 is SVGIG (reference sequence). CDR3 residues: CAWSVQDTQYF. The CDR3 DNA reads TGTGCCTGGAGTGTACAGGATACGCAGTATTTT.

This clonotype occurred many times. The genes are TRBV19 and TRBJ1-5; TRBD1 matches 7 bases. The CDR3 consists of 14 residues. Germline loops: CDR1 LNHDA, CDR2 SQIVND (reference sequence). The ends lost 8 bases at V and 11 bases at J; junction bases unmatched: 15. The CDR3 DNA reads as TGTGCCAGTGCAACCGGGACAGTCGAGTCGTCCCAGCATTTT. Translated, it gives CASATGTVESSQHF.

This clonotype appeared a few times. The chain couples TRBV5-1 to TRBJ2-1; no firm D call. The CDR3 contains 15 residues. Trimming shortened V by 0 bases and J by 6 bases, and 13 bases separated the two germline ends. The germline V gene encodes CDR1 SGHRS and CDR2 YFSETQ. The CDR3 loop reads CASSLERSLVNEQFF. As DNA, the CDR3 is TGCGCCAGCAGCTTGGAAAGGAGCCTGGTCAATGAGCAGTTCTTC.

As concerns this clonotype: In this CDR3 the conserved last residue, phenylalanine or tryptophan, is missing, so a read error is likely. The V call is TRBV5-1, the J call TRBJ2-5; TRBD2 might be the D (5 bases). Trimming shortened V by 5 bases and J by 7 bases, and 15 bases separated the two germline ends. Germline-derived CDR1 and CDR2 are SGHRS and YFSETQ. The CDR3 consists of 13 residues. This CDR3 reads CASRLANPATQYS. CDR3 DNA sequence: TGCGCCAGCAGGTTAGCGAATCCGGCGACCCAGTACTCC.

This clonotype was seen many times. The chain combines TRBV6-2 or TRBV6-3 with TRBJ1-4; TRBD1 might be the D (6 bases). The germline V gene encodes CDR1 MNHEY and CDR2 SVGEGT. Trimming removed 4 bases from V and 7 bases from J, with 13 bases in between. The CDR3 is made up of 14 amino acids. DNA of the CDR3: TGTGCCAGCAGTTCGGTGGCCAGGGGTGAAAAACTGTTTTTT. Protein product: CASSSVARGEKLFF.

The chain has TRBV4-2 and TRBJ2-3, with D unclear. Per germline, CDR1 LGHNA and CDR2 YNFKEQ. With 1 base removed from V and 0 bases from J, the gap between germline ends came to 11 bases. This CDR3 contains 16 residues. The CDR3 sequence is CASSQGLTQSTDTQYF. The CDR3 DNA sequence: TGTGCCAGCAGCCAAGGGCTGACCCAAAGCACAGATACGCAGTATTTT.

This clonotype has a handful of counts. The CDR3 reads CASSLGQGRAGNTIYF. CDR3 DNA: TGTGCCAGCAGCTTAGGGCAGGGAAGGGCTGGAAACACCATATATTTT. The V call is TRBV7-9, the J call TRBJ1-3; possibly TRBD1 for D (5 bases). Germline-derived CDR1 and CDR2 are SEHNR and FQNEAQ (reference sequence). The CDR3 has 16 residues. Trimming took off 1 base at V and 2 bases at J, with 12 bases between the two ends.

This clonotype has a count of ten or more. The chain carries TRBV4-1 and TRBJ1-1; D call uncertain. CDR1 is MGHRA and CDR2 is YSYEKL in the germline V gene. CDR3 length: 13 amino acids. Trimming removed 4 bases at V and 1 base at J, with 7 bases between. The CDR3 sequence is CASSPLGNTEAFF. The CDR3 region has the DNA TGCGCCAGCAGCCCGCTAGGGAACACTGAAGCTTTCTTT.

This clonotype has a count of ten or more. This rearrangement joins TRBV30 to TRBJ2-1, with 12 bases lining up with TRBD2. The CDR3 loop spans 14 amino acids. The germline V gene has CDR1 GTSNPN and CDR2 SVGIG (reference sequence). Trimming at V came to 5 bases and at J to 8 bases, leaving 7 bases not matched to a gene. This CDR3 reads CAWRTSGGSDEQFF. CDR3 nucleotides: TGTGCCTGGCGAACTAGCGGGGGGTCGGATGAGCAGTTCTTC.